Listed below are T cell receptor beta chains from one sample, sequenced in a study of PD-1 blockade in classical Hodgkin lymphoma. The table came from immunoSEQ multiplex PCR; TCRdb's copy has only in-frame clones and leaves some out. The sample yields more than 25,000 clones, about nine tenths seen once. Sample: peripheral blood mononuclear cells (PBMCs), taken at baseline. The receptors shown here come from a human donor with classical Hodgkin lymphoma. The conserved cysteine and the conserved F or W are not part of the CDR3 here.

>TRBV5-4|TRBJ1-2
ASSNPSSNYGYT
>TRBV7-8|TRBJ2-7
ASSLGDRGIYEQY
>TRBV5-1|TRBJ1-2
ASSPDENYGYT
>TRBV18|TRBJ1-2
ASSPGSPYGYT
>TRBV27|TRBJ2-1
ASNVRTSGRDIDEQF
>TRBV19|TRBJ2-3
ASALPGPSGEVDTQY
>TRBV5-1|TRBJ2-3
ASSWNIGTDTQY
>TRBV6-6|TRBJ2-1
ASSATGRSYNEQF
>TRBV9|TRBJ1-3
ASSVAGQKNTIY
>TRBV9|TRBJ2-5
ASSATGAKETQY
>TRBV5-1|TRBJ2-7
ASSLLGTGGYEQY
>TRBV7-9|TRBJ2-1
ASSPSTPRGGANEQF
>TRBV27|TRBJ2-2
ASSPPFTGELF
>TRBV19|TRBJ1-2
ASSGWMGDNYGYT
>TRBV4-3|TRBJ2-4
ASSQETGGGLPAKNIQY
>TRBV7-7|TRBJ2-2
ASSLGAGGELF
>TRBV7-9|TRBJ2-1
ASSLEGSRENEQF
>TRBV2|TRBJ1-4
ASIRQENEKLF
>TRBV5-1|TRBJ2-2
ASSLGANTGELF
>TRBV15|TRBJ2-7
ATSRGLMGQGTGEQY
>TRBV4-1|TRBJ1-2
ASSQVGDYGYT
>TRBV5-1|TRBJ2-5
ASSSGGEETQY
>TRBV7-2|TRBJ2-5
ASSRASGQETQY
>TRBV14|TRBJ1-1
ASSRYSTLNTEAF
>TRBV6-5|TRBJ1-2
ASRLGQNYGYT
>TRBV7-8|TRBJ1-1
ASSPDLDTEAF
>TRBV4-2|TRBJ2-7
ASSQDFLKYEQY
>TRBV5-1|TRBJ1-3
ASSLGQGNTIY
>TRBV5-1|TRBJ2-1
ASSLMGPYNEQF
>TRBV5-5|TRBJ2-1
ASSLGTWSGGVEQF
>TRBV2|TRBJ2-3
ASSATSGGFPGDTQY
>TRBV14|TRBJ1-2
ASSQGQPPNYGYT
>TRBV5-1|TRBJ1-1
ASSPGAGMNTEAF
>TRBV7-9|TRBJ2-5
ASSYRVQETQY
>TRBV6-4|TRBJ1-2
ASSDSASLWVP
>TRBV19|TRBJ1-6
ASSIATGGNSPLH
>TRBV5-1|TRBJ1-1
ASSLEAGTTEAF
>TRBV7-9|TRBJ2-2
ASSPIRGELF
>TRBV27|TRBJ2-7
ASRAWGAVYEQY
>TRBV7-8|TRBJ1-2
ASSLVVAEGRGGYT
>TRBV2|TRBJ2-1
ASSEGQVGNEQF
>TRBV7-2|TRBJ1-3
ASSAGGAGGNTIY
>TRBV5-1|TRBJ2-3
ASSPNTDTQY
>TRBV6-1|TRBJ2-1
ASSARLTVSYNEQF
>TRBV30|TRBJ1-5
AWSVGFNQPQH
>TRBV4-2|TRBJ2-5
ASSQDVSPQETQY
>TRBV5-1|TRBJ2-3
ASSSGLAGGASRDTQY
>TRBV11-2|TRBJ1-1
ASSPITGNTEAF
>TRBV19|TRBJ1-1
ASGRDRDTEAF
>TRBV7-6|TRBJ2-2
ASSPGHGGELF
>TRBV19|TRBJ1-1
ASSIPPVNRGRTEAF
>TRBV19|TRBJ1-2
ASSILGTYGYT
>TRBV7-3|TRBJ1-1
ASSLMGITGPMNTEAF
>TRBV14|TRBJ1-2
ASSQVREGYT